Listed below are T cell receptor beta chains from one sample, sequenced in a study of cytomegalovirus exposure and HLA in healthy donors. The table came from immunoSEQ multiplex PCR; TCRdb's copy has only in-frame clones and leaves some out. The data contain roughly 180,000 clones, 70% to 80% of them singletons. What was sequenced was PBMCs. Receptors originate from a man aged 25 to 45 in good health and CMV-seronegative. The CDR3 runs from the conserved cysteine through the conserved F or W. D genes are given only for firm matches. For some rows the clone size is stated as once, few or many, or as a class when expanded; others skip it.

v_call,d_call,clone_size,j_call,cdr3_aa,cdr3_nt
TRBV30,NA,NA,TRBJ2-7,CACNPTGNYEQYF,TGTGCCTGTAATCCTACAGGTAACTACGAGCAGTACTTC
TRBV11-2,TRBD1,NA,TRBJ2-7,CASSLSGQDFSKQYF,TGTGCCAGCAGCTTATCGGGACAGGACTTTTCAAAGCAGTACTTC
TRBV11-2,TRBD2,NA,TRBJ2-2,CASSISGVLGGELFF,TGTGCCAGCAGCATTAGCGGGGTATTGGGCGGGGAGCTGTTTTTT
TRBV14,NA,NA,TRBJ2-7,CASSQGHLQYF,TGTGCCAGCAGCCAAGGACACCTGCAGTACTTC
TRBV28,NA,NA,TRBJ1-3,CASSFYRAAGNTIYF,TGTGCCAGCAGTTTTTACAGGGCGGCTGGAAACACCATATATTTT
TRBV25-1,NA,NA,TRBJ2-7,CASSEIAMTYEQYF,TGTGCCAGCAGTGAAATAGCGATGACCTACGAGCAGTACTTC
TRBV5-4,NA,NA,TRBJ2-5,CASSPGPGGNEETQYF,TGTGCCAGCAGCCCAGGGCCTGGCGGGAACGAAGAGACCCAGTACTTC
TRBV2,TRBD2,NA,TRBJ2-1,CASSVRIGLATNNEQFF,TGTGCCAGCAGTGTTCGGATAGGACTAGCCACGAACAATGAGCAGTTCTTC
TRBV7-2,NA,NA,TRBJ1-5,CASSLGGPRGNQPQHF,TGTGCCAGCAGCTTAGGGGGGCCAAGGGGCAATCAGCCCCAGCATTTT
TRBV28,TRBD1,NA,TRBJ2-5,CASRDSRETQYF,TGTGCCAGCCGGGACAGCAGAGAGACCCAGTACTTC
TRBV25-1,TRBD1,NA,TRBJ2-5,CASSESGFGQGVRKTQYF,TGTGCCAGCAGTGAATCAGGCTTCGGACAGGGGGTTCGAAAGACCCAGTACTTC
TRBV25-1,NA,NA,TRBJ2-4,CASSEGQRGPLAKNIQYF,TGTGCCAGCAGTGAAGGACAGAGGGGCCCTCTAGCCAAAAACATTCAGTACTTC
TRBV18,NA,NA,TRBJ2-7,CASSPGIIQGYEQYF,TGTGCCAGCTCACCGGGTATCATTCAGGGCTACGAGCAGTACTTC
TRBV18,TRBD1,once,TRBJ1-4,CASSPATGGGEKLFF,TGTGCCAGCTCACCAGCGACAGGGGGTGGTGAAAAACTGTTTTTT
TRBV6-5,NA,NA,TRBJ2-2,CASTPGTDNTGELFF,TGTGCCAGCACCCCCGGGACTGACAACACCGGGGAGCTGTTTTTT
TRBV7-2,TRBD2,NA,TRBJ2-7,CASSSTSAYSYEQYF,TGTGCCAGCAGCTCGACTAGCGCTTACTCCTACGAGCAGTACTTC
TRBV28,TRBD1,NA,TRBJ1-2,CASSRHPGQGVDGYTF,TGTGCCAGCTCCAGACATCCGGGACAGGGGGTGGATGGCTACACCTTC
TRBV28,TRBD2,few,TRBJ2-1,CASSRPGLGGGSEQFF,TGTGCCAGCAGCCGTCCGGGACTAGGGGGTGGAAGTGAGCAGTTCTTC
TRBV4-1,TRBD1,NA,TRBJ2-2,CASSQGQGANTGELFF,TGCGCCAGCAGCCAGGGACAGGGCGCGAACACCGGGGAGCTGTTTTTT
TRBV7-6,TRBD2,NA,TRBJ2-3,CASSFGGGGYFLTDTQYF,TGTGCCAGCAGCTTCGGCGGGGGGGGATATTTCCTAACAGATACGCAGTATTTT
TRBV5-6,NA,few,TRBJ1-4,CASSLGLQGILLKLFF,TGTGCCAGCAGCTTGGGGCTCCAGGGTATTCTTCTTAAACTGTTTTTT
TRBV28,TRBD1,NA,TRBJ1-1,CASSLPPPGWQGAEAFF,TGTGCCAGCAGTTTACCTCCCCCTGGTTGGCAGGGGGCTGAAGCTTTCTTT
TRBV7-3,NA,NA,TRBJ1-1,CASSPTPRVVKASEAFF,TGTGCCAGCAGCCCCACCCCCCGGGTAGTCAAGGCGTCTGAAGCTTTCTTT
TRBV7-6,NA,few,TRBJ2-2,CASSLGGARRELFF,TGTGCCAGCAGCTTGGGGGGGGCCCGTCGGGAGCTGTTTTTT
TRBV5-1,NA,NA,TRBJ2-3,CASRSGGTDTQYF,TGCGCCAGCCGGTCAGGGGGCACAGATACGCAGTATTTT
TRBV6-4,TRBD1,medium-sized,TRBJ2-1,CASSPTGNNEQFF,TGTGCCAGCAGTCCGACAGGGAACAATGAGCAGTTCTTC
TRBV12-5,TRBD2,NA,TRBJ2-1,CASASTSDEQFF,TGTGCTAGTGCCTCGACTAGCGATGAGCAGTTCTTC
TRBV13,NA,NA,TRBJ1-2,CASSENRVSLRGYTF,TGTGCCAGCAGCGAAAACAGGGTTTCGTTACGGGGCTACACCTTC
TRBV7-2,NA,NA,TRBJ2-7,CASSLFPSEQYF,TGTGCCAGCAGCTTATTCCCCAGCGAGCAGTACTTC
TRBV25-1,TRBD1,NA,TRBJ1-1,CASSEGASTEAFF,TGTGCCAGCAGCGAGGGGGCCAGCACTGAAGCTTTCTTT
TRBV5-1,NA,NA,TRBJ2-1,CASSLEGGSAYNEQFF,TGCGCCAGCAGCTTGGAGGGAGGCAGTGCCTACAATGAGCAGTTCTTC
TRBV5-1,NA,few,TRBJ1-1,CASSLAGGVGTEAFF,TGCGCCAGCAGCTTGGCCGGGGGGGTCGGCACTGAAGCTTTCTTT
TRBV28,TRBD1,NA,TRBJ2-7,CASSGGTGLSYEQYF,TGTGCCAGCAGTGGAGGGACAGGACTCTCCTACGAGCAGTACTTC
TRBV5-4,TRBD2,NA,TRBJ2-1,CASSLPLAGGVNNEQFF,TGTGCCAGCAGCCTCCCACTAGCGGGAGGGGTTAACAATGAGCAGTTCTTC
TRBV11-1,NA,once,TRBJ2-1,CASSFRVSSYNEQFF,TGTGCCAGCAGCTTCCGTGTTAGCTCCTACAATGAGCAGTTCTTC
TRBV5-6,NA,NA,TRBJ2-7,CASSSTYTYEQYF,TGTGCCAGCAGCTCGACTTACACCTACGAGCAGTACTTC
TRBV7-6,NA,NA,TRBJ1-5,CASSLAAGQSNQPQHF,TGTGCCAGCAGCTTAGCGGCTGGGCAGAGCAATCAGCCCCAGCATTTT
TRBV7-3,NA,NA,TRBJ2-1,CASSQDSNEQFF,TGTGCCAGCAGCCAAGACTCGAATGAGCAGTTCTTC
TRBV5-1,NA,NA,TRBJ2-7,CASSHGTGTEQYF,TGCGCCAGCAGCCATGGCACAGGGACAGAGCAGTACTTC
TRBV28,NA,NA,TRBJ1-5,CASSLQGPQPQHF,TGTGCCAGCAGTTTGCAGGGCCCTCAGCCCCAGCATTTT
TRBV28,TRBD2,NA,TRBJ2-7,CASTPGTSGIEQYF,TGTGCCAGCACCCCTGGGACTAGCGGGATAGAGCAGTACTTC
TRBV7-2,TRBD2,NA,TRBJ2-2,CASSTPSGVNTGELFF,TGTGCCAGCAGCACACCTAGCGGGGTGAACACCGGGGAGCTGTTTTTT
TRBV19,TRBD1,NA,TRBJ1-5,CASSATGGNQPQHF,TGTGCCAGTAGTGCGACAGGGGGCAATCAGCCCCAGCATTTT
TRBV7-3,NA,NA,TRBJ2-3,CASSQGDSLTQYF,TGTGCCAGCAGCCAAGGGGACTCTTTGACGCAGTATTTT
TRBV6-6,TRBD2,NA,TRBJ2-7,CASSYPRSGGLYEQYF,TGTGCCAGCAGTTACCCTCGGAGCGGGGGCCTCTACGAGCAGTACTTC
TRBV2,NA,NA,TRBJ2-6,CASSPTIGANVLTF,TGTGCCAGCAGTCCGACTATTGGGGCCAACGTCCTGACTTTC
TRBV9,NA,NA,TRBJ2-5,CASSAPGAGGPEAQYF,TGTGCCAGCAGCGCCCCCGGAGCGGGTGGGCCGGAGGCCCAGTACTTC
TRBV4-3,NA,once,TRBJ2-1,CASSQDLGDEQFF,TGCGCCAGCAGCCAAGATCTCGGGGATGAGCAGTTCTTC
TRBV27,NA,NA,TRBJ1-2,CATGPGTFKRNGYTF,TGTGCCACAGGACCCGGGACATTCAAGCGGAATGGCTACACCTTC
TRBV10-1,NA,NA,TRBJ1-5,CASSRKRGYSNQPQHF,TGCGCCAGCAGTCGGAAAAGGGGATATAGCAATCAGCCCCAGCATTTT
TRBV4-2,NA,NA,TRBJ2-7,CASSQGTGLLTYEQYF,TGTGCCAGCAGCCAAGGCACAGGGCTCTTAACCTACGAGCAGTACTTC
TRBV10-2,NA,once,TRBJ1-1,CASSDRGRGGTEAFF,TGCGCCAGCAGTGACAGGGGCAGGGGTGGCACTGAAGCTTTCTTT
TRBV4-1,NA,NA,TRBJ2-1,CASSQDLASFGEQFF,TGCGCCAGCAGCCAAGACCTGGCTAGTTTCGGTGAGCAGTTCTTC
TRBV28,TRBD1,NA,TRBJ1-1,CASPPAVDRPNTEAFF,TGTGCCAGCCCCCCGGCCGTGGACAGGCCAAACACTGAAGCTTTCTTT
TRBV6-1,NA,NA,TRBJ1-6,CASREDSPLHF,TGTGCCAGCAGGGAGGATTCACCCCTCCACTTT